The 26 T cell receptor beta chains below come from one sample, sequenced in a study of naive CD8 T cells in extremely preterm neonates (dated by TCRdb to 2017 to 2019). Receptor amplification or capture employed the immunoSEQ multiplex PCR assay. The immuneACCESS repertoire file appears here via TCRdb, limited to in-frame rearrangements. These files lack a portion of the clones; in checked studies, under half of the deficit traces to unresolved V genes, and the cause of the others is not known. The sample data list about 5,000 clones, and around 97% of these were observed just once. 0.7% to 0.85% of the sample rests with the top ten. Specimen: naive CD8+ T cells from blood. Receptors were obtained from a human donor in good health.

The CDR3: CASSTEAGGLTDTQYF. CDR3 nucleotide sequence: TGTGCCAGCAGCACGGAAGCGGGGGGACTCACAGATACGCAGTATTTT. The genes are TRBV9 and TRBJ2-3; 9 positions agree with TRBD2. Germline trimming cut 4 bases from V and 2 bases from J; bases unmatched to any gene: 8. Germline-derived CDR1 and CDR2 are SGDLS and YYNGEE. The CDR3 has 16 amino acids.

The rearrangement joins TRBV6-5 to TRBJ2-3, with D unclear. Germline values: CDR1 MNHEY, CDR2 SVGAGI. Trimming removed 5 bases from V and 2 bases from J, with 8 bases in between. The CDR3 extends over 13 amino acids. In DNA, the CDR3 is TGTGCCAGCAGTCTGTATTCCACAGATACGCAGTATTTT. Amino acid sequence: CASSLYSTDTQYF.

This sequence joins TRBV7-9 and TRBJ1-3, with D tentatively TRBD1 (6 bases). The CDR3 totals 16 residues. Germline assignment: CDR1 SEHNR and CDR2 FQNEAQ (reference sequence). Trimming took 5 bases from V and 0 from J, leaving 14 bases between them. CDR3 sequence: CASSPKGGDSGNTIYF. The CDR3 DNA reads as TGTGCCAGCAGCCCGAAGGGGGGGGACTCTGGAAACACCATATATTTT. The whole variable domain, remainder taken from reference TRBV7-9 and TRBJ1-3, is DTGVSQNPRHKITKRGQNVTFRCDPISEHNRLYWYRQTLGQGPEFLTYFQNEAQLEKSRLLSDRFSAERPKGSFSTLEIQRTEQGDSAMYLCASSPKGGDSGNTIYFGEGSWLTVV.

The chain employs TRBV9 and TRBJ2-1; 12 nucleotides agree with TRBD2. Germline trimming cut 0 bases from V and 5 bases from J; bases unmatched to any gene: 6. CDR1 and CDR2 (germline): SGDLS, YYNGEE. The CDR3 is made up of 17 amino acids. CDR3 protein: CASSVEGTSGYDNEQFF. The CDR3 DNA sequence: TGTGCCAGCAGCGTAGAAGGGACTAGCGGGTACGACAATGAGCAGTTCTTC.

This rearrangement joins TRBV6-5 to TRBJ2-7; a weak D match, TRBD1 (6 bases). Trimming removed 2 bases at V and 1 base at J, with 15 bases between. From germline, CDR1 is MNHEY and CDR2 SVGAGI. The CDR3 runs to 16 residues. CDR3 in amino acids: CASSYGWTAKSYEQYF. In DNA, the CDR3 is TGTGCCAGCAGTTACGGTTGGACAGCAAAATCCTACGAGCAGTACTTC.

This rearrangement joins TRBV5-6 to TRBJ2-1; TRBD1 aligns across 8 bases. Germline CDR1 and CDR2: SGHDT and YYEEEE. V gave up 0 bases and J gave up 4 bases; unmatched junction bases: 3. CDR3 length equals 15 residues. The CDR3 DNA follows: TGTGCCAGCAGCTTGGAGGACAGGGTGTACAATGAGCAGTTCTTC. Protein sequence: CASSLEDRVYNEQFF.

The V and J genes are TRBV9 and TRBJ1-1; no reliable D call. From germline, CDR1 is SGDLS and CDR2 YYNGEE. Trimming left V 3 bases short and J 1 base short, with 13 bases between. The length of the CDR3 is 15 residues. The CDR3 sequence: CASSATHGGNTEAFF. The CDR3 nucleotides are TGTGCCAGCAGCGCAACTCACGGAGGGAACACTGAAGCTTTCTTT.

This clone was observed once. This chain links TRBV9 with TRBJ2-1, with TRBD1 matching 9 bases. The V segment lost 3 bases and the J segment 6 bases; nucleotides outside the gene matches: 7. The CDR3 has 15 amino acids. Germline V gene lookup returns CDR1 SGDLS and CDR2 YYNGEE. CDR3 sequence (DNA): TGTGCCAGCAGCGATCGACAGGGGGTCCCCAATGAGCAGTTCTTC. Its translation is CASSDRQGVPNEQFF.

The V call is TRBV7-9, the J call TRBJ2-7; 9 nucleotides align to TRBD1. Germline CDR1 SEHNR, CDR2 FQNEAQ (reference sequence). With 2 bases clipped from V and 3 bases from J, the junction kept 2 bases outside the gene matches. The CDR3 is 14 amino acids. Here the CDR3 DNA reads TGTGCCAGCAGCTTAAGGGACAGGGACTACGAGCAGTACTTC. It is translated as CASSLRDRDYEQYF.

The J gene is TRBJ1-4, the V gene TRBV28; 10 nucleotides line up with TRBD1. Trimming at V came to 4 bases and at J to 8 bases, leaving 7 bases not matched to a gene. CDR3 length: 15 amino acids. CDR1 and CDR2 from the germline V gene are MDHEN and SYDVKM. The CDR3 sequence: CASSSRTGGEEKLFF. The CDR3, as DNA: TGTGCCAGCAGTTCTAGGACAGGGGGAGAAGAAAAACTGTTTTTT.

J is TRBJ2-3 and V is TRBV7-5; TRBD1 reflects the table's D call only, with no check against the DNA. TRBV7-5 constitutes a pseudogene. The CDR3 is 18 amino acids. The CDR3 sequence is CVRSLAGRGSTSTDTQYF. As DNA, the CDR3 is TGTGTCAGAAGCTTAGCAGGAAGGGGGTCAACTAGCACAGATACGCAGTATTTT.

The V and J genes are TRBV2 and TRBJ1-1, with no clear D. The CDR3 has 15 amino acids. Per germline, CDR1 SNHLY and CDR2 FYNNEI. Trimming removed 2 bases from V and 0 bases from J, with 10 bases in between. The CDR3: CASSERQALNTEAFF. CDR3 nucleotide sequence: TGTGCCAGCAGTGAAAGGCAGGCCCTGAACACTGAAGCTTTCTTT.

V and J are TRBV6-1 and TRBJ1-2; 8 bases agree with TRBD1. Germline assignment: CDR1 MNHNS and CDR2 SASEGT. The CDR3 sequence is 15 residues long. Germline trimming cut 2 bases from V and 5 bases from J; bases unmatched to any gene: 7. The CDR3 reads CASSEIDRGPYGYTF. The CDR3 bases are TGTGCCAGCAGTGAAATAGACAGGGGCCCTTATGGCTACACCTTC.

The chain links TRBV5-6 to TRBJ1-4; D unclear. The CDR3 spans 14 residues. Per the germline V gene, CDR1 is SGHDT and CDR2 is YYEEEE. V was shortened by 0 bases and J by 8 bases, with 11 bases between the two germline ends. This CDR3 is CASSLVPSGEKLFF. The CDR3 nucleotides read TGTGCCAGCAGCTTGGTGCCCTCCGGGGAAAAACTGTTTTTT.

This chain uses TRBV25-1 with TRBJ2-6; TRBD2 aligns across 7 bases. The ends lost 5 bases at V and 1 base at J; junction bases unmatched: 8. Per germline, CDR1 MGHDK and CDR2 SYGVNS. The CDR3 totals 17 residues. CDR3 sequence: CASSNNKGGSGANVLTF. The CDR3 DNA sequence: TGTGCCAGCAGTAATAATAAGGGAGGGTCTGGGGCCAACGTCCTGACTTTC. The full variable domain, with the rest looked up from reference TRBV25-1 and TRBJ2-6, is EADIYQTPRYLVIGTGKKITLECSQTMGHDKMYWYQQDPGMELHLIHYSYGVNSTEKGDLSSESTVSRIRTEHFPLTLESARPSHTSQYLCASSNNKGGSGANVLTFGAGSRLTVL.

The CDR3 region has the DNA TGTGCCAGTAGTACAGGGGGCTGGACTGAAGCTTTCTTT. As protein: CASSTGGWTEAFF. The chain carries TRBV19 and TRBJ1-1; 8 bases map to TRBD1. The V gene's germline CDR1 is LNHDA and CDR2 SQIVND (reference sequence). This CDR3 contains 13 residues. Germline trimming cut 4 bases from V and 5 bases from J; bases unmatched to any gene: 3.

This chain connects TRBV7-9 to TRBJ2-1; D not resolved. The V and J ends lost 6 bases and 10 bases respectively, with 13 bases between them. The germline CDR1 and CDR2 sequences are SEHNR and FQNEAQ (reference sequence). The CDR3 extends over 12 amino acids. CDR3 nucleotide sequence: TGTGCCAGCAGTCCTAGTGTTCTAGAGCAGTTCTTC. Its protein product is CASSPSVLEQFF.

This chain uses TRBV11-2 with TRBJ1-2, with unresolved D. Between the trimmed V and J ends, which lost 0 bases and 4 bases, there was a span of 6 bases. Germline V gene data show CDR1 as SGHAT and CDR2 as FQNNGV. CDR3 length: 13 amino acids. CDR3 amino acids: CASSLDRGYGYTF. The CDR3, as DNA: TGTGCCAGCAGCTTAGACCGAGGCTATGGCTACACCTTC.

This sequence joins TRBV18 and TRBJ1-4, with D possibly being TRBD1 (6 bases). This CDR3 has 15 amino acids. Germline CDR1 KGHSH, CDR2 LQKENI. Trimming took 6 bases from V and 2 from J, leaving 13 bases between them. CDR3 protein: CASSLQGSTNEKLFF. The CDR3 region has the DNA TGTGCCAGCTCCCTACAGGGTTCGACTAATGAAAAACTGTTTTTT.

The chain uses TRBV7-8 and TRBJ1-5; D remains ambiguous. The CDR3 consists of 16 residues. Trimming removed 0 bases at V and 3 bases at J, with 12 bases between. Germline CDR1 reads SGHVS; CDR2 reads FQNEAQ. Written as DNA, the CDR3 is TGTGCCAGCAGCTTAGCCTGGAGAGGTCCCAATCAGCCCCAGCATTTT. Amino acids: CASSLAWRGPNQPQHF.

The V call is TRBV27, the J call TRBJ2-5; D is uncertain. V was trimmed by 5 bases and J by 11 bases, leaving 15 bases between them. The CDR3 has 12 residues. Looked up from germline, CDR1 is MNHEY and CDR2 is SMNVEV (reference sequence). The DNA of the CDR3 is TGTGCCAGCAGTACACTGACAACTGAGCAGTACTTC. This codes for CASSTLTTEQYF.

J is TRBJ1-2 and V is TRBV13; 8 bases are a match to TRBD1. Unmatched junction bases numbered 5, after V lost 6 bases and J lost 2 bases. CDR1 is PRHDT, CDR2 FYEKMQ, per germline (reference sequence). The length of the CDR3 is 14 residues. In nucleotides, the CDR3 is TGTGCCAGCAGTTACGGACAGGGCAACTATGGCTACACCTTC. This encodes CASSYGQGNYGYTF.

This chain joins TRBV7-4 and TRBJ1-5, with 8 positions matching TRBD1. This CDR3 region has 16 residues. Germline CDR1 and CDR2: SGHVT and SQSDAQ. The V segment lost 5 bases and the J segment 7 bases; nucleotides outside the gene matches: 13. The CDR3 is CASSQPGQVVRQPQHF. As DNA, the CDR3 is TGTGCCAGCAGCCAACCGGGACAGGTCGTTCGGCAGCCCCAGCATTTT.

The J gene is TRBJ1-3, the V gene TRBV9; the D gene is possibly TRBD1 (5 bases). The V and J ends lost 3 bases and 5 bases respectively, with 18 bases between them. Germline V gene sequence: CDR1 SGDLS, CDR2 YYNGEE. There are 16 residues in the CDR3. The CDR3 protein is CASSALGEGSRNTIYF. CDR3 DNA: TGTGCCAGCAGCGCCCTGGGGGAGGGTAGCAGAAACACCATATATTTT.

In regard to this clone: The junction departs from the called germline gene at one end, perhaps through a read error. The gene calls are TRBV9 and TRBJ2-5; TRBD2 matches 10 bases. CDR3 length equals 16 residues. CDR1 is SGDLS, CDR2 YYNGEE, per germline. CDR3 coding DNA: TGTGCCAGCAGCACCTCGGGACTAGCGCATCAAGGGACCCAGTACTTC. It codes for CASSTSGLAHQGTQYF.

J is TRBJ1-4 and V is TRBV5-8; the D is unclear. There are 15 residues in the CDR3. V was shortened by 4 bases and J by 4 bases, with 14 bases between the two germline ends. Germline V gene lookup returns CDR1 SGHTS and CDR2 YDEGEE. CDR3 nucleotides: TGTGCCAGCAGCCGGGAGGGCCGGGTTAATGAAAAACTGTTTTTT. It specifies CASSREGRVNEKLFF.